These 24 T cell receptor beta chains came from one sample sequenced in a study of cytomegalovirus exposure and HLA in healthy donors. Amplification used 60 Vbeta primers and 13 Jbeta primers. Using immunoSEQ multiplex PCR, the repertoire was profiled, and TCRdb retains in-frame clones only, with some absent. The sample contains over 150,000 clones, 70% to 80% of which appear only once. Input material: PBMCs. The receptors stem from a woman aged 30 to 39 in good health and CMV-seronegative.

The chain has TRBV5-6 and TRBJ2-1; 7 bases fit TRBD2. Per germline, CDR1 SGHDT and CDR2 YYEEEE. Unmatched junction bases numbered 6, after V lost 0 bases and J lost 9 bases. The CDR3 is 14 residues long. This CDR3 reads CASSLGGGGSEQFF. CDR3 sequence (DNA): TGTGCCAGCAGCTTGGGTGGGGGGGGTAGTGAGCAGTTCTTC. Drawing the rest from reference TRBV5-6 and TRBJ2-1, the complete variable domain is DAGVTQSPTHLIKTRGQQVTLRCSPKSGHDTVSWYQQALGQGPQFIFQYYEEEERQRGNFPDRFSGHQFPNYSSELNVNALLLGDSALYLCASSLGGGGSEQFFGPGTRLTVL.

The V gene is TRBV4-3, the J gene TRBJ2-1; 8 nucleotides align to TRBD1. After removal of 4 bases from V and 3 bases from J, the junction contained 11 bases not matched to a gene. Germline loops: CDR1 LGHNA, CDR2 YSLEER. The CDR3 extends over 17 amino acids. The CDR3 DNA is TGCGCCAGCAGCCCGTACGGACAGGGAACAAGCTACAATGAGCAGTTCTTC. It encodes CASSPYGQGTSYNEQFF.

V is TRBV28 and J is TRBJ1-2; D not resolved. Trimming pared 3 bases from V and 6 bases from J, leaving 5 bases between. The CDR3 runs to 11 residues. CDR1 and CDR2 (germline): MDHEN, SYDVKM. Written as DNA, the CDR3 is TGTGCCAGCAGTTTGAGGGATGGCTACACCTTC. Residues: CASSLRDGYTF.

The V and J genes are TRBV7-2 and TRBJ2-7; D is ambiguous. CDR3 length: 15 residues. V lost 5 bases, J lost 2 bases, and 16 bases lay in between. Germline loops: CDR1 SGHTA, CDR2 FQGNSA. The CDR3 loop is CASSQESAEPYEQYF. CDR3 nucleotide sequence: TGTGCCAGCAGCCAAGAATCGGCGGAGCCCTACGAGCAGTACTTC.

The chain has TRBV7-2 and TRBJ2-7; possible D gene TRBD1, 6 bases. CDR1 is SGHTA, CDR2 FQGNSA, per germline. V was shortened by 3 bases and J by 3 bases, with 15 bases between the two germline ends. The CDR3 runs 15 residues. The CDR3 bases are TGTGCCAGCAGCTTCATCGCCGGCAGGGGCTACGAGCAGTACTTC. Encoded protein: CASSFIAGRGYEQYF.

The chain employs TRBV28 and TRBJ1-2; TRBD1 aligns across 7 bases. Germline assignment: CDR1 MDHEN and CDR2 SYDVKM. Losses at the gene ends were 3 bases for V and 3 bases for J; bases not matched to a gene: 4. The CDR3 spans 14 residues. The CDR3 sequence is CASSFVDRDYGYTF. As DNA, the CDR3 is TGTGCCAGCAGTTTCGTTGACAGGGACTATGGCTACACCTTC.

The chain uses TRBV7-9 and TRBJ1-1, with 7 bases fitting TRBD1. V trimming: 5 bases; J trimming: 4 bases; junction bases outside the gene matches: 4. The CDR3 totals 13 residues. Germline V gene data show CDR1 as SEHNR and CDR2 as FQNEAQ (reference sequence). This CDR3 is CASSHRGPTEAFF. As DNA, the CDR3 is TGTGCCAGCAGCCACAGGGGCCCCACTGAAGCTTTCTTT.

Only a few counts were recorded for this clone. The rearrangement uses TRBV6-1 and TRBJ1-1; D uncertain. This CDR3 spans 13 amino acids. CDR1 is MNHNS and CDR2 is SASEGT in the germline V gene. With 0 bases removed from V and 5 bases from J, the gap between germline ends came to 7 bases. CDR3 amino acids: CASSEARGTEAFF. DNA for the CDR3: TGTGCCAGCAGTGAAGCGCGGGGAACTGAAGCTTTCTTT.

The genes are TRBV13 and TRBJ1-2; TRBD1 might be the D (6 bases). Looked up from germline, CDR1 is PRHDT and CDR2 is FYEKMQ (reference sequence). CDR3 length: 15 residues. Trimming left V 7 bases short and J 5 bases short, with 20 bases between. CDR3 amino acids: CASTARGGDRYGYTF. The CDR3 DNA is TGTGCCAGCACCGCCCGCGGGGGCGATAGGTATGGCTACACCTTC.

With regard to this clone: Other DNA sequences of this sample code for an identical CDR3. The rearrangement links TRBV9 to TRBJ1-5, with D possibly being TRBD1 (6 bases). Germline CDR1 is SGDLS and CDR2 is YYNGEE. The CDR3 is 14 residues long. The V end was cut by 3 bases, the J end by 0 bases, with 7 bases between. CDR3 in DNA: TGTGCCAGCAGCGCGGACAGTAGCAATCAGCCCCAGCATTTT. Amino acid sequence: CASSADSSNQPQHF. The variable domain in full, with the rest retrieved from reference TRBV9 and TRBJ1-5, is DSGVTQTPKHLITATGQRVTLRCSPRSGDLSVYWYQQSLDQGLQFLIQYYNGEERAKGNILERFSAQQFPDLHSELNLSSLELGDSALYFCASSADSSNQPQHFGDGTRLSIL.

CDR3: CASSDNRGGYTF. As DNA, the CDR3 is TGTGCCAGCAGCGATAACCGGGGTGGCTACACCTTC. V and J are TRBV9 and TRBJ1-2; D gene uncertain. The V end lost 3 bases, the J end lost 7 bases, and 10 bases lay between the germline ends. This CDR3 is built from 12 residues. The germline V gene has CDR1 SGDLS and CDR2 YYNGEE.

The chain joins TRBV7-9 to TRBJ2-7; D is perhaps TRBD1 (6 bases). The length of the CDR3 is 13 residues. Per the germline V gene, CDR1 is SEHNR and CDR2 is FQNEAQ (reference sequence). The V end lost 3 bases, the J end lost 2 bases, and 8 bases lay between the germline ends. CDR3 nucleotides: TGTGCCAGCAGCTTGACAGGAGCCTACGAGCAGTACTTC. This encodes CASSLTGAYEQYF.

The rearrangement uses TRBV6-1 and TRBJ2-2; D unresolved. Germline V gene data show CDR1 as MNHNS and CDR2 as SASEGT. This CDR3 contains 12 residues. V was cut by 9 bases and J by 3 bases, with 8 bases left in between. The CDR3 coding sequence is TGTGCCAGTCTAAGAGACACCGGGGAGCTGTTTTTT. Residues: CASLRDTGELFF.

The rearrangement links TRBV7-8 to TRBJ1-5, with D possibly being TRBD1 (6 bases). The germline CDR1 and CDR2 sequences are SGHVS and FQNEAQ. V was cut by 5 bases and J by 5 bases, with 16 bases left in between. The CDR3 is 15 residues long. The DNA of the CDR3 is TGTGCCAGCAGCAAATACAGGGCGAGGGATCAGCCCCAGCATTTT. It encodes CASSKYRARDQPQHF.

J is TRBJ1-4 and V is TRBV18; no clear D gene. Trimming shortened V by 1 base and J by 4 bases, and 7 bases separated the two germline ends. Germline CDR1 and CDR2: KGHSH and LQKENI. This CDR3 is 14 amino acids long. The DNA for the CDR3 is TGTGCCAGCTCACCACTTGAGGGTAATGAAAAACTGTTTTTT. This codes for CASSPLEGNEKLFF.

This clone was detected a few times. J is TRBJ1-2 and V is TRBV5-6; D may be TRBD1 (6 bases). V gave up 4 bases and J gave up 7 bases, with 11 bases separating them. Per the germline V gene, CDR1 is SGHDT and CDR2 is YYEEEE. The CDR3 is 12 amino acids. This chain's CDR3 is CASSAGTFGYTF. CDR3 nucleotides: TGTGCCAGCAGCGCCGGGACATTTGGCTACACCTTC. Looking up the rest from reference TRBV5-6 and TRBJ1-2 gives the full variable domain: DAGVTQSPTHLIKTRGQQVTLRCSPKSGHDTVSWYQQALGQGPQFIFQYYEEEERQRGNFPDRFSGHQFPNYSSELNVNALLLGDSALYLCASSAGTFGYTFGSGTRLTVV.

The gene calls are TRBV2 and TRBJ2-4; no clear D. The ends were cut back, 5 bases at V and 0 bases at J, with 8 bases in the middle. The CDR3 consists of 14 residues. Germline V gene sequence: CDR1 SNHLY, CDR2 FYNNEI. In DNA, the CDR3 is TGTGCCAGCAGTCTACAGTTAGCCAAAAACATTCAGTACTTC. Translation: CASSLQLAKNIQYF.

The gene calls are TRBV18 and TRBJ1-2, with D perhaps TRBD1 (6 bases). Deletions cut 0 bases from V and 5 bases from J, with 13 bases between. The CDR3 spans 15 residues. Germline CDR1 KGHSH, CDR2 LQKENI. The CDR3 sequence is CASSPPFGTPYGYTF. The CDR3 DNA reads as TGTGCCAGCTCACCACCGTTCGGGACACCATATGGCTACACCTTC.

In this sample, this clone turned up a few times. The chain is built from TRBV5-1 and TRBJ1-1; D might be TRBD1 (6 bases). Between the trimmed V and J ends, which lost 4 bases and 4 bases, there was a span of 17 bases. CDR1 and CDR2 from the germline V gene are SGHRS and YFSETQ. CDR3 length: 15 residues. In nucleotides, the CDR3 is TGCGCCAGCAGCACTGACAGGATAGGAGGCACTGAAGCTTTCTTT. It is translated as CASSTDRIGGTEAFF.

The chain recombines TRBV7-9 with TRBJ2-1, with 7 bases identical to TRBD2. The CDR3 sequence is 13 residues long. Unmatched junction bases numbered 5, after V lost 4 bases and J lost 8 bases. From germline, CDR1 is SEHNR and CDR2 FQNEAQ (reference sequence). Here the CDR3 DNA reads TGTGCCAGCAGCTATGGGACTACCGATGAGCAGTTCTTC. Translated: CASSYGTTDEQFF.

This chain links TRBV27 with TRBJ2-7, with a tentative D call TRBD2 (6 bases). Trimming pared 2 bases from V and 2 bases from J, leaving 10 bases between. Germline assignment: CDR1 MNHEY and CDR2 SMNVEV (reference sequence). The CDR3 has 14 amino acids. The CDR3 sequence is CASSLRGTPYEQYF. CDR3 coding DNA: TGTGCCAGCAGTTTACGCGGGACTCCCTACGAGCAGTACTTC.

This clone was found once. The J gene is TRBJ2-1, the V gene TRBV19; 10 nucleotides line up with TRBD2. The V and J ends lost 5 bases and 6 bases, in that order; junction bases with no gene match: 4. Germline-derived CDR1 and CDR2 are LNHDA and SQIVND (reference sequence). The CDR3 has 14 residues. The CDR3, as DNA: TGTGCCAGTAGTGAACTAGCGGGGACCAATGAGCAGTTCTTC. Protein: CASSELAGTNEQFF.

V usage is TRBV28 and J usage is TRBJ1-5; no reliable D call. The CDR3 has 13 residues. V was pared by 8 bases and J by 5 bases, with 13 bases between. The germline V gene encodes CDR1 MDHEN and CDR2 SYDVKM. The CDR3 DNA reads as TGTGCCAGCCATTCCTTCAGGTATCAGCCCCAGCATTTT. This translates into CASHSFRYQPQHF.

The V gene is TRBV6-6, the J gene TRBJ1-4; a weak D match, TRBD1 (6 bases). Germline assignment: CDR1 MNHNY and CDR2 SVGAGI (reference sequence). The V end lost 9 bases, the J end lost 3 bases, and 20 bases lay between the germline ends. The CDR3 contains 16 residues. CDR3 loop: CASTTLGARSNEKLFF. The CDR3 region has the DNA TGTGCCAGTACGACTTTGGGGGCGCGATCTAATGAAAAACTGTTTTTT.